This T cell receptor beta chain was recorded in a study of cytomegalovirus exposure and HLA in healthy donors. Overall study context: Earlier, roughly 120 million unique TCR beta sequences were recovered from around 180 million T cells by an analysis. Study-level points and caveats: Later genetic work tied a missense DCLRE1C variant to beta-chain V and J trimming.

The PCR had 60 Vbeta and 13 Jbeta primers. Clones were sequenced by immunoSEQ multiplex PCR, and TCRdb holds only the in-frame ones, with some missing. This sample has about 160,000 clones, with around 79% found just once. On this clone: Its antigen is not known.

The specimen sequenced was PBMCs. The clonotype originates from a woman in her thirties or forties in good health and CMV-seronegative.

This chain's CDR3 is CASRPLAGAYNEQFF. The CDR3 DNA follows: TGTGCCAGCAGACCGCTAGCGGGGGCCTACAATGAGCAGTTCTTC. The chain is built from TRBV6-6 and TRBJ2-1; TRBD2 aligns across 10 bases. Germline V gene sequence: CDR1 MNHNY, CDR2 SVGAGI (reference sequence). Unmatched junction bases numbered 4, after V lost 6 bases and J lost 2 bases. The CDR3 spans 15 residues.